One and the same sample provided the 6 T cell receptor beta chains below, sequenced in a study of blood T cell repertoires in COVID-19. The assay was immunoSEQ multiplex PCR, and TCRdb's table has in-frame clones only and misses some. The sample lists about 80,000 clones; less than 85% were seen once. Sample: peripheral blood. The receptors were sampled from a man aged 65-85 years with active or convalescent COVID-19.

CDR3 residues: CASSLGQGRYEQYF. For the CDR3, the DNA is TGTGCCAGCAGCTTAGGACAGGGGCGCTACGAGCAGTACTTC. This chain joins TRBV5-6 and TRBJ2-7; 9 nucleotides line up with TRBD1. The CDR3 extends over 14 amino acids. Germline V lookup: CDR1 SGHDT, CDR2 YYEEEE. V lost 2 bases, J lost 3 bases, and 3 bases stayed unmatched. Based on the CDR3 plus reference TRBV5-6 and TRBJ2-7, the full variable domain is DAGVTQSPTHLIKTRGQQVTLRCSPKSGHDTVSWYQQALGQGPQFIFQYYEEEERQRGNFPDRFSGHQFPNYSSELNVNALLLGDSALYLCASSLGQGRYEQYFGPGTRLTVT.

This clone was picked up a small number of times. The rearrangement links TRBV4-1 to TRBJ1-5; TRBD1 aligns across 8 bases. Unmatched junction bases numbered 3, after V lost 1 base and J lost 4 bases. Germline values: CDR1 MGHRA, CDR2 YSYEKL. The CDR3 is 15 amino acids. The CDR3 loop is CASSQGDRRNQPQHF. The CDR3 DNA reads as TGCGCCAGCAGCCAAGGGGACAGGAGAAATCAGCCCCAGCATTTT.

The chain is built from TRBV7-9 and TRBJ2-1; 8 bases match TRBD1. Trimming took 3 bases from V and 4 from J; bases not matched to a gene: 5. Germline assignment: CDR1 SEHNR and CDR2 FQNEAQ (reference sequence). The CDR3 contains 15 residues. The CDR3 DNA reads as TGTGCCAGCAGCTTTGACAGGGGACCTTACAATGAGCAGTTCTTC. Protein sequence: CASSFDRGPYNEQFF.

This clone was detected only once. The genes are TRBV7-7 and TRBJ2-2; D is undetermined. CDR1 is SSHAT, CDR2 FNYEAQ, per germline (reference sequence). Trimming removed 7 bases from V and 3 bases from J, with 12 bases in between. CDR3 length: 14 amino acids. The CDR3: CASKKDGYTGELFF. The CDR3 nucleotides read TGTGCCAGCAAAAAAGACGGGTACACCGGGGAGCTGTTTTTT.

The rearrangement joins TRBV10-1 to TRBJ2-7, with D possibly matching TRBD1 (7 bases). V shed 2 bases and J shed 6 bases, with 8 bases lying between them. The CDR3 has 12 amino acids. Germline CDR1 is WNHNN and CDR2 is SYGVQD (reference sequence). CDR3 nucleotides: TGCGCCAGCAGTGAGCAGGGGGGCGAGCAGTACTTC. Protein sequence: CASSEQGGEQYF.

The chain links TRBV29-1 to TRBJ1-4; 7 nucleotides align to TRBD1. With V trimmed by 6 bases and J by 7 bases, 8 bases remained unmatched. The CDR3 sequence is 13 residues long. Germline loops: CDR1 SQVTM, CDR2 ANQGSEA. CDR3 sequence (DNA): TGCAGCGTACTGACAGGGTCTTTTGAAAAACTGTTTTTT. It translates to CSVLTGSFEKLFF.